A selection of T cell receptor beta chains follows, all from one sample in a study of blood T cell repertoires in COVID-19. Assay: immunoSEQ multiplex PCR; the TCRdb copy retains only in-frame clones and omits some. The sample has about 45,000 clones; approximately 83% are singletons. The material sequenced was peripheral blood. These receptors all stem from a man at least 80 years old in a cohort sampled during active COVID-19. Both conserved end residues are part of each CDR3. The D gene is left open where the match is weak. The size of a clone is reported for some rows only, either as once, few or many, or as a class for expanded clones.

clone size	D gene	V gene	J gene	CDR3 protein	CDR3 DNA
NA	NA	TRBV19	TRBJ1-2	CASRSSRGAEPNYGYTF	TGTGCCAGTAGATCTTCCCGGGGGGCAGAGCCTAACTATGGCTACACCTTC
NA	TRBD1	TRBV10-3	TRBJ2-7	CAISQTGALDEQYF	TGTGCCATCAGCCAGACAGGGGCGTTGGACGAGCAGTACTTC
NA	TRBD1	TRBV5-1	TRBJ1-2	CASSGSTGPGYGYTF	TGCGCCAGCAGCGGGTCGACAGGGCCGGGTTATGGCTACACCTTC
NA	TRBD2	TRBV7-2	TRBJ2-1	CASSLRGLAGELYNEQFF	TGTGCCAGCAGCTTGAGGGGACTAGCGGGAGAACTCTACAATGAGCAGTTCTTC
NA	NA	TRBV6-2/TRBV6-3	TRBJ1-1	CASSYPGFPEAFF	TGTGCCAGCAGTTACCCCGGGTTCCCTGAAGCTTTCTTT
once	TRBD1	TRBV28	TRBJ1-4	CASSSGTVNEKLFF	TGTGCCAGCAGTTCCGGGACAGTGAATGAAAAACTGTTTTTT
NA	TRBD2	TRBV9	TRBJ2-1	CASSVGAGVYNEQFF	TGTGCCAGCAGCGTAGGAGCGGGGGTTTACAATGAGCAGTTCTTC
NA	NA	TRBV6-5	TRBJ2-1	CASNQKTGRVNEQFF	TGTGCCAGCAACCAAAAAACAGGCCGGGTGAATGAGCAGTTCTTC
NA	TRBD1	TRBV28	TRBJ1-1	CASREGSGQGGTEAFF	TGTGCCAGCAGGGAGGGCTCTGGACAGGGGGGGACTGAAGCTTTCTTT
NA	NA	TRBV6-5	TRBJ1-3	CASKQVSGNTIYF	TGTGCCAGCAAACAGGTCTCTGGAAACACCATATATTTT
NA	NA	TRBV6-1	TRBJ2-5	CASSDGLQETQYF	TGTGCCAGCAGTGATGGACTCCAAGAGACCCAGTACTTC
NA	TRBD1	TRBV7-3	TRBJ1-1	CASSVGTANTEAFF	TGTGCCAGCAGCGTAGGGACAGCGAACACTGAAGCTTTCTTT
NA	TRBD2	TRBV11-2	TRBJ2-7	CASSLNPSGSSEQYF	TGTGCCAGCAGCTTAAACCCTAGCGGGAGTAGTGAGCAGTACTTC
NA	NA	TRBV30	TRBJ2-2	CAWNGMVAGELFF	TGTGCCTGGAACGGGATGGTAGCCGGGGAGCTGTTTTTT